The rows below give T cell receptor beta chains drawn from one sample of a study of T cells expressing NK-cell markers. TCRdb re-called the 5' RACE reads and gives one entry per CDR3 protein, without DNA. The sample includes some 500,000 distinct CDR3 sequences. The sample consisted of blood T cells: a sorted CD56 or NKG2C T cell subset, CD4+ or CD8+ T cells, or bulk PBMC T cells (not recorded which). The receptor source for this set is a woman in her fifties or sixties in good health. The CDR3 runs from the conserved cysteine through the conserved F or W.

CASSYSAGKRLDYGYTF	TRBJ1-2	TRBV6-5	17
CASRSKKAFWGETQYF	TRBJ2-5	TRBV7-2	16
CASGGQGALGQYF	TRBJ2-7	TRBV10-2	13
CASSLRTSASPFF	TRBJ2-1	TRBV7-2	13
CSARGQVAALNEQFF	TRBJ2-1	TRBV20-1	15
CATSGGSIYEQYF	TRBJ2-7	TRBV24-1	13
CASSVTSGNYNEQFF	TRBJ2-1	TRBV14	15
CASTPSGRNSPLHF	TRBJ1-6	TRBV3-1	14
CATSPTGGKDTQYF	TRBJ2-3	TRBV11-2	14
CSAQGQGAAEAFF	TRBJ1-1	TRBV29-1	13
CASSSEPLAGFEQETQYF	TRBJ2-5	TRBV5-1	18
CSVEVSPGLAGGSYNEQFF	TRBJ2-1	TRBV29-1	19
CASSQRASGRGTQETQYF	TRBJ2-5	TRBV4-2	18
CASKLQGPSGELFF	TRBJ2-2	TRBV27	14
CASSLAGTSGRLGEQFF	TRBJ2-1	TRBV5-1	17
CASRYQENEQFF	TRBJ2-1	TRBV11-3	12
CSARERDGKGYGYTF	TRBJ1-2	TRBV20-1	15
CATSGWGQGDTGELFF	TRBJ2-2	TRBV24-1	16
CATLTDSTDTQYF	TRBJ2-3	TRBV12-3/TRBV12-4	13
CASSHRGNTGELFF	TRBJ2-2	TRBV27	14
CSARGDRANYGYTF	TRBJ1-2	TRBV20-1	14
CASSRTGNYEQYF	TRBJ2-7	TRBV19	13
CSVELLPRGTGRYEQYF	TRBJ2-7	TRBV29-1	17
CASSRGDSPNTDTQYF	TRBJ2-3	TRBV5-1	16
CASSQVRTGGVYLETQYF	TRBJ2-5	TRBV4-1	18
CASSLEAGYNEQFF	TRBJ2-1	TRBV11-1	14
CATSDHRGRNNEQFF	TRBJ2-1	TRBV24-1	15
CATTGRLMGKLFF	TRBJ1-4	TRBV2	13
CAISESIVNYGYTF	TRBJ1-2	TRBV10-3	14
CASSLGTVGNTEAFF	TRBJ1-1	TRBV5-1	15
CASSLEGLAGEEYF	TRBJ2-7	TRBV5-1	14
CASSLVGSNNSPLHF	TRBJ1-6	TRBV5-5	15
CASSQTSGRAGGDTQYF	TRBJ2-3	TRBV5-1	17
CASSLNRREGLANEQFF	TRBJ2-1	TRBV7-9	17
CASTSGGLGDQPQHF	TRBJ1-5	TRBV7-8	15
CSVALLGTNTGELFF	TRBJ2-2	TRBV29-1	15
CASSLGYRRLAKNIQYF	TRBJ2-4	TRBV5-6	17
CAWDRGLSSYNEQFF	TRBJ2-1	TRBV30	15
CASEETRAGELFF	TRBJ2-2	TRBV6-2/TRBV6-3	13
CASSLWEPGWNEQFF	TRBJ2-1	TRBV7-6	15
CASSLALGAFF	TRBJ1-1	TRBV7-9	11
CASTRLDGGSEQFF	TRBJ2-1	TRBV12-3/TRBV12-4	14
CSASLLAGAGNEQFF	TRBJ2-1	TRBV20-1	15
CASSYSGSSGEQYF	TRBJ2-7	TRBV6-6	14
CASTLAGVDNEQFF	TRBJ2-1	TRBV9	14
CASSYRRKLYEQYF	TRBJ2-7	TRBV12-3/TRBV12-4	14
CSAQILGNQPQHF	TRBJ1-5	TRBV29-1	13
CASSLRETGSGGYTF	TRBJ1-2	TRBV2	15
CASSPTVGGELFF	TRBJ2-2	TRBV3-1	13
CASSLFGLGETQYF	TRBJ2-5	TRBV5-6	14
CASSLAIFGTQFF	TRBJ2-1	TRBV5-1	13
CASFYRGTNTGELFF	TRBJ2-2	TRBV21-1	15
CASSLRRGTLQETQYF	TRBJ2-5	TRBV7-9	16
CASSQEEGSPYEQYF	TRBJ2-7	TRBV4-1	15
CASSQGWGLDHEQFF	TRBJ2-1	TRBV14	15
CASSENKGGWHSGANVLTF	TRBJ2-6	TRBV6-1	19
CASSESVGSGQFF	TRBJ2-1	TRBV10-2	13
CASSLPGSNTEAFF	TRBJ1-1	TRBV5-1	14